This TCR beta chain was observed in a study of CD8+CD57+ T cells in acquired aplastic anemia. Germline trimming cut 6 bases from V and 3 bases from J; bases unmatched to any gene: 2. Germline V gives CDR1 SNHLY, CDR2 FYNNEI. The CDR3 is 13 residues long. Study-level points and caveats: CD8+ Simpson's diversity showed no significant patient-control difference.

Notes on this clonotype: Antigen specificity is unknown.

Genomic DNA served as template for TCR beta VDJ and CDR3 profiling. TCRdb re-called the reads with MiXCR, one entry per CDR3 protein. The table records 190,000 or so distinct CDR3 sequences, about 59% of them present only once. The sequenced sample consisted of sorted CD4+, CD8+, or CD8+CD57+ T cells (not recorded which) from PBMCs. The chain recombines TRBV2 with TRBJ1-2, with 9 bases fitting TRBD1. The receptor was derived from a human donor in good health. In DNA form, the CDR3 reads TGTGCCAGCAGGGGGGACAGGGACTATGGCTACACCTTC. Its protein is CASRGDRDYGYTF.